The clone carrying this TCR beta chain was picked up a small number of times. The CDR3 covers 12 residues. Germline V gene sequence: CDR1 MNHEY, CDR2 SVGAGI. V was trimmed by 6 bases and J by 4 bases, leaving 10 bases between them. MiXCR, applied by TCRdb to the 5' RACE reads, yields one record per CDR3 protein. The sample includes hundreds of thousands of distinct CDR3 sequences, roughly an eighth of them seen just once. This entry belongs to a study of T cells after yellow fever vaccination. The gene calls are TRBV6-5 and TRBJ2-7; possibly TRBD2 for D (5 bases). The clonotype comes from a young man who received the YFV17D yellow fever vaccine. Here the sequenced sample was PBMCs, taken on the day of the yellow fever booster vaccination. This CDR3 is CASRTAGYEQYF. The DNA for the CDR3 is TGTGCCAGCAGAACTGCGGGTTACGAGCAGTACTTC.